The clone carrying this T cell receptor (beta chain) showed up just a few times. Its antigen is undetermined. CDR1 and CDR2 from the germline V gene are MNHNY and SVGAGI (reference sequence). V lost 6 bases to trimming and J lost 3 bases, with 11 bases between them. This CDR3 region has 13 residues. These data originate in a study of cytomegalovirus exposure and HLA in healthy donors. Study as a whole: An early data release held tens of millions of unique TCRs from HLA-typed donors. Overall study results and limits: Among the sequence variants, a highly shared cluster was likely an artifact of sequencing. Many donors carried some public TCRs, although rarity characterized most TCR sequences. TCR beta chains associated with HLA were, in a later analysis, more clonally expanded than equally common others.

Primers included in the PCR were 60 Vbeta and 13 Jbeta primers. TCRdb's table, derived via immunoSEQ multiplex PCR, lists solely in-frame clones and lacks some. Counted here are approximately 91,000 clones, less than 70% occurring once; the ten biggest clones make up around 1.3%. The specimen sequenced was PBMCs. The sequence derives from a female donor in good health and CMV-seronegative. V gene TRBV6-6 combines with J gene TRBJ1-1; D not certain. The CDR3 region has the DNA TGTGCCAGCAGGCAGACTGTGGACACTGAAGCTTTCTTT. Protein: CASRQTVDTEAFF.